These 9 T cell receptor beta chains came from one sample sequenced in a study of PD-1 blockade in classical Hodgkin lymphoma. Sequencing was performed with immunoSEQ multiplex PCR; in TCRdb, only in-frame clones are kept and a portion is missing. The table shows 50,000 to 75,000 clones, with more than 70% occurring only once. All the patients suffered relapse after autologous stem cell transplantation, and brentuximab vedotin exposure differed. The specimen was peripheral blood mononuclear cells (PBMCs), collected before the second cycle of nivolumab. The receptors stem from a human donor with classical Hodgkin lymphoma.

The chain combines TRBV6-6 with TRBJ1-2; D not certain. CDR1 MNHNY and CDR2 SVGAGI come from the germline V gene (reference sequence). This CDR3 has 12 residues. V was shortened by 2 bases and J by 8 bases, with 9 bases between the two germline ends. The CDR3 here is CASSYNQGGYTF. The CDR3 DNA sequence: TGTGCCAGCAGTTACAACCAAGGCGGCTACACCTTC.

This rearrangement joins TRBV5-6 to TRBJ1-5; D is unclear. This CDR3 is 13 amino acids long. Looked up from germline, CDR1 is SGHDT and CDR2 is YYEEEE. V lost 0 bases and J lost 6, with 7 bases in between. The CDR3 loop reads CASSLGTGQPQHF. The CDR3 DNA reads TGTGCCAGCAGCTTGGGGACGGGTCAGCCCCAGCATTTT.

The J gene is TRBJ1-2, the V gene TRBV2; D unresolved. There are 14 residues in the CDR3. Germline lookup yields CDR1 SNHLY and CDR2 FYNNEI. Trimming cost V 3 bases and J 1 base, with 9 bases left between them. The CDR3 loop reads CASSDPRGNYGYTF. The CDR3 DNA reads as TGTGCCAGCAGTGATCCCCGCGGTAACTATGGCTACACCTTC.

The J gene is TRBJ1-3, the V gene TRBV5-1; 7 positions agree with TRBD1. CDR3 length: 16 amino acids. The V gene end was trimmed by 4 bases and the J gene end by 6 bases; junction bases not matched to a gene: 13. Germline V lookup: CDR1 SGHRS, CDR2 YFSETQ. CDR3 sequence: CASSPGGDRRTNTIYF. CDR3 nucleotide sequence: TGCGCCAGCAGCCCCGGTGGGGACAGAAGGACAAACACCATATATTTT.

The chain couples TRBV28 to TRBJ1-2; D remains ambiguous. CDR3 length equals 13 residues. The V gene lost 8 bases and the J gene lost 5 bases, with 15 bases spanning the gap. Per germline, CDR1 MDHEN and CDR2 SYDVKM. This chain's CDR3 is CASGIYSDYGYTF. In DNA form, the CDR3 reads TGTGCCAGCGGGATTTACAGTGATTATGGCTACACCTTC.

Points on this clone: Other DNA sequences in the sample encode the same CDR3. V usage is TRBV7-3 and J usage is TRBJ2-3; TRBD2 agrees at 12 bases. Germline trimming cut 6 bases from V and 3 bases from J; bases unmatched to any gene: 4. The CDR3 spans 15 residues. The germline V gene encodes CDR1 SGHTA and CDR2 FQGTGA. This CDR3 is CASRLTSGGTDTQYF. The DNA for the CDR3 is TGTGCCAGCAGGTTGACTAGCGGGGGTACAGATACGCAGTATTTT.

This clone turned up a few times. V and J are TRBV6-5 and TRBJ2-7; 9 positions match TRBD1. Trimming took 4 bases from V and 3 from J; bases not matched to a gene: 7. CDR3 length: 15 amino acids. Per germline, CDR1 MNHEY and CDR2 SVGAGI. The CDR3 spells CASSSTGTGYYEQYF. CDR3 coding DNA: TGTGCCAGCAGTTCTACCGGGACAGGGTACTACGAGCAGTACTTC.

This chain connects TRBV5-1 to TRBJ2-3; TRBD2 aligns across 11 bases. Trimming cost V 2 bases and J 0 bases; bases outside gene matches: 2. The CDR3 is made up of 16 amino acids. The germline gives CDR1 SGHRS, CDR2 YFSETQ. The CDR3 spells CASSFRTSGSTDTQYF. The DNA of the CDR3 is TGCGCCAGCAGCTTCCGGACTAGCGGGAGCACAGATACGCAGTATTTT.

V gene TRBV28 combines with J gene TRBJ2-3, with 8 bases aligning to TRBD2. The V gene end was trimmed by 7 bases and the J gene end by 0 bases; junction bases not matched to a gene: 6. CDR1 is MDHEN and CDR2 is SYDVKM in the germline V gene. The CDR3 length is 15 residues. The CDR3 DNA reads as TGTGCCAGCATTCTTAGCGGGGCTAGCACAGATACGCAGTATTTT. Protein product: CASILSGASTDTQYF.